Included here is one TCR beta chain sequence, with context. Its antigen is currently not known. No much larger clonotype is one base removed from it; base qualities were not supplied. One collaborating source in Seattle enrolled patients during active infection and followed them longitudinally through the course of disease. The collaborating institutions used their own protocols to collect whole blood in K2EDTA tubes. For TCRbeta analysis, collaborators shipped samples in one of three forms: frozen whole blood, isolated PBMCs, or DNA extracted from either of those sample types. The immunoSEQ Assay, a bias-controlled multiplex PCR, was used to amplify TCRbeta CDR3 regions from genomic DNA. As for the original processing: The number of nucleated cells in each sample was estimated by amplification of reference gene primers within the assay. To quantify the absolute abundance of each unique TCRbeta CDR3 rearrangement, sequence reads were collapsed and filtered. Productive Simpson clonality was computed per sample as the square root of Simpson's diversity index over productive rearrangements. TCRdb obtained this table from immuneACCESS and retained in-frame rearrangements with V and J assigned. These tables miss some clones; where compared with another copy, unresolved V genes account for less than half of the shortfall, and the remainder is unexplained. The V and J calls and clone size were taken over from that table, and D and trimming were inferred from the DNA. The sample table holds about 64,000 clones, of which roughly three quarters were seen once. The top ten hold 13% to 15% of the sample.

The data were taken from a study of blood T cell repertoires in COVID-19 (dated by TCRdb to 2020 to 2021). The study in broad terms: The collaborator samples originated in the United States, Italy and Spain and spanned the acute and convalescent phases of COVID-19. Samples came from the ongoing ImmuneRACE study (first 160 participants) plus 1,254 subjects from 6 global collaborators. The material from the prospective study consisted of cDNA or gDNA derived from T cells, B-cell-depleted T cells, or PBMCs. The repertoires were made available in a free public database intended to serve as a resource for research on the immune response to SARS-CoV-2. Subjects who had been exposed to COVID-19, were actively infected with it, or had recovered from it provided the deeply sampled blood TCRbeta repertoires that made up the dataset. Nearly every sample came with metadata listing a de-identified subject ID, COVID-19 status, age in years and sex. Where available, HLA class I and class II types were taken from metadata supplied by the sample provider and were not determined by assay-based typing. General findings and caveats noted by the study authors: How much clinical and demographic metadata was included differed by source and by participant, and the metadata was provided uncurated.

CDR1 and CDR2 are read off the germline V gene as KGHSH and LQKENI. The CDR3 covers 16 residues, taking in both the cysteine and the phenylalanine. Only the CDR3 portion is preserved as DNA: 48 bases, with reading frame beginning at the first base. The V end gives up 2 bases and the J end 4 bases, leaving 8 bases in the junction not matched to a gene. The clonotype was recovered from a man aged 55 to 70 with COVID-19, enrolled during active disease. The sample taken for sequencing was peripheral blood. This receptor chain uses TRBV18 and TRBJ2-5; 9 middle bases align to TRBD1. The CDR3 loop reads CASSPVTGGFGETQYF. In nucleotides, the sequence is TGTGCCAGCTCACCAGTGACAGGGGGTTTTGGAGAGACCCAGTACTTC.